This T cell receptor (beta chain) was identified in a study of T cells in Graves' hyperthyroidism and ophthalmopathy. Study at large: Blood from the periphery was taken at initial diagnosis, before any treatment.

A patient was excluded if there was uncontrolled infection, other autoimmune disease, pregnancy or lactation. The CDR3 length is 15 residues. Germline CDR1 SNHLY, CDR2 FYNNEI. Trimming pared 6 bases from V and 0 bases from J, leaving 14 bases between. Researchers took RNA transcripts and amplified the TCR beta CDR3 regions from them. Initially, a first-round RT-PCR of the TCR CDR3 employed the HTBI primer set. TCRdb passed the multiplex PCR reads through MiXCR, listing each CDR3 protein once. This sample carries 500,000 to 550,000 distinct CDR3 sequences, around 20% of them seen once, and the ten largest clones take 26%.

The J gene is TRBJ1-1, the V gene TRBV2; D might be TRBD1 (5 bases). The source is a man in his late teens or twenties with Graves' hyperthyroidism. Sequencing input: blood. CDR3 coding DNA: TGTGCCAGCAGCCGGGACCCAGTGCTGAACACTGAAGCTTTCTTT. This gives the protein CASSRDPVLNTEAFF.